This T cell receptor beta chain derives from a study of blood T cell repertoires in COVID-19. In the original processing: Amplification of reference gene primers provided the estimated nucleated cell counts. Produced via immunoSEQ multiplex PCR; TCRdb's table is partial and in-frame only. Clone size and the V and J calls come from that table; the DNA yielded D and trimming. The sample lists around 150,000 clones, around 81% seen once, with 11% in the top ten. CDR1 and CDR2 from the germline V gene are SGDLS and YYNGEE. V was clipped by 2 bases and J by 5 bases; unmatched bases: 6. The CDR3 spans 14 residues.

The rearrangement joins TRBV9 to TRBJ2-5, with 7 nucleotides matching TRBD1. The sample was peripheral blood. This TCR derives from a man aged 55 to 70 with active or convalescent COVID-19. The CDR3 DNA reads TGTGCCAGCAGCGTTGGACAGGCCAGGGAGACCCAGTACTTC. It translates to CASSVGQARETQYF.